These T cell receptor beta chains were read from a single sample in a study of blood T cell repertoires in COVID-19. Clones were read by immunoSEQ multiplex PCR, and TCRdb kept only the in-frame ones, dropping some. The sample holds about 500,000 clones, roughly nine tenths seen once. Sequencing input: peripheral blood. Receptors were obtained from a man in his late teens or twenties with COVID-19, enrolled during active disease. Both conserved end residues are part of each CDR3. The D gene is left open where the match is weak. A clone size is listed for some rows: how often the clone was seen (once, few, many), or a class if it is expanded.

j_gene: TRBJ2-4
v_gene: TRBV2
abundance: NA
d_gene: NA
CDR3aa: CASSERRQNLSKNIQYF
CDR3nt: TGTGCCAGCAGTGAAAGGCGGCAGAACTTATCCAAAAACATTCAGTACTTC

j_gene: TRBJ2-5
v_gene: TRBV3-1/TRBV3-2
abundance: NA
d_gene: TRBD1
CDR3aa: CASTSGQGRGETQYF
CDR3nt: TGTGCCAGCACCTCTGGACAGGGTCGAGGAGAGACCCAGTACTTC

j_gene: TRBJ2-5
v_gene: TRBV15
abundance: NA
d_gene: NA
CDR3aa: CATSRDRGGARETQYF
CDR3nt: TGTGCCACCAGCAGAGATCGAGGGGGGGCTAGGGAGACCCAGTACTTC

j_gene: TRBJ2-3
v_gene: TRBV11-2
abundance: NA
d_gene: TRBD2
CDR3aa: CASSLDRGTSGRRTQYF
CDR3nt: TGTGCCAGCAGCTTAGATCGGGGGACTAGCGGACGTCGGACGCAGTATTTT

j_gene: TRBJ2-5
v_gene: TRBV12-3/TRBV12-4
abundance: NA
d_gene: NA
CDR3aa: CASTKEVGETQYF
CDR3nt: TGTGCCAGCACCAAAGAGGTAGGAGAGACCCAGTACTTC

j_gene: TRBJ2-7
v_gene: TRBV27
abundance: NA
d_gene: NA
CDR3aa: CASSLSLLPYEQYF
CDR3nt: TGTGCCAGCAGTTTATCCCTCCTCCCCTACGAGCAGTACTTC

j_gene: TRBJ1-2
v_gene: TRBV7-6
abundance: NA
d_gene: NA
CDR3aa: CASSLEGGDYGYTF
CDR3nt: TGTGCCAGCAGCTTAGAAGGGGGTGACTATGGCTACACCTTC

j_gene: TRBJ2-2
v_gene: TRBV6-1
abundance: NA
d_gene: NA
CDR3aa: CASSEIRNTGELFF
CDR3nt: TGTGCCAGCAGTGAAATTAGGAACACCGGGGAGCTGTTTTTT

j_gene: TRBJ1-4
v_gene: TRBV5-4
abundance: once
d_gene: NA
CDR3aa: CASSSKTDSNEKLFF
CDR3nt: TGTGCCAGCAGCTCCAAGACAGACTCTAATGAAAAACTGTTTTTT

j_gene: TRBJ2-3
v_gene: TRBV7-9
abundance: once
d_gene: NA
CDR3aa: CASSLGQVNPDTQYF
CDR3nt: TGTGCCAGCAGCTTAGGACAGGTAAACCCAGATACGCAGTATTTT

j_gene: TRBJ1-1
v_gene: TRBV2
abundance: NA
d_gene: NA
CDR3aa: CASRMYRDGEAFF
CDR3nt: TGTGCCAGCAGAATGTACAGGGACGGTGAAGCTTTCTTT

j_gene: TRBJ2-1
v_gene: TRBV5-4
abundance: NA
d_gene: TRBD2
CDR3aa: CASSPVGVAGYNEQFF
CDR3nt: TGTGCCAGCAGCCCGGTGGGGGTAGCGGGCTACAATGAGCAGTTCTTC

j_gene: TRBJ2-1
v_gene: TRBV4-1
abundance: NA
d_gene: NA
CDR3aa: CASSQDGRFLHNEQFF
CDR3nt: TGCGCCAGCAGCCAAGATGGGCGTTTCCTTCACAATGAGCAGTTCTTC

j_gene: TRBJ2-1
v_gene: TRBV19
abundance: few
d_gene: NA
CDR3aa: CASSIFPEYNEQFF
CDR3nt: TGTGCCAGTAGTATATTCCCCGAGTACAATGAGCAGTTCTTC

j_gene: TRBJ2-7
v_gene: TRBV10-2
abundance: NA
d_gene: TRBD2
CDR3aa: CASSVTSGITTYEQYF
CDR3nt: TGCGCCAGCAGTGTAACTAGCGGGATAACGACCTACGAGCAGTACTTC

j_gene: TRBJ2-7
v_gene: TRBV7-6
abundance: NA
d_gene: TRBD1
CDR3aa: CASSPTQGASYEQYF
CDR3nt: TGTGCCAGCAGCCCAACACAGGGGGCCTCCTACGAGCAGTACTTC

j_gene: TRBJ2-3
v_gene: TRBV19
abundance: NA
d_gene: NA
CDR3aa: CASSTDLQGPSSLVADTQYF
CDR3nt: TGTGCCAGTAGTACCGACTTACAGGGTCCCAGCTCCCTAGTCGCAGATACGCAGTATTTT

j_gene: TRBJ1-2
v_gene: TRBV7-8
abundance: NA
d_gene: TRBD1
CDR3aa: CASSLALDRGRGYRGYTF
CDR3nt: TGTGCCAGCAGCTTAGCCCTAGACAGGGGAAGGGGATATCGCGGCTACACCTTC

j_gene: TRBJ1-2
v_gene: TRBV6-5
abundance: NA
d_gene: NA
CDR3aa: CASSYMGGKGNYGYIF
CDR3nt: TGTGCCAGCAGTTACATGGGGGGAAAAGGCAACTATGGCTACATCTTC

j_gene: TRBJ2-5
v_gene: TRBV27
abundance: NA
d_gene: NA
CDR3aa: CASSPRQAQETQYF
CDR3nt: TGTGCCAGCAGTCCCCGACAGGCCCAAGAGACCCAGTACTTC

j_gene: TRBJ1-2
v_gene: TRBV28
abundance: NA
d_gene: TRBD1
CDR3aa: CASRGQGLYGYTF
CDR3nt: TGTGCCAGCAGGGGACAGGGGCTCTATGGCTACACCTTC

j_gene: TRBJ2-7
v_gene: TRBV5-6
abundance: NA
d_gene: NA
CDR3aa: CASSFFSDTYEQYF
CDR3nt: TGTGCCAGCAGCTTTTTTTCAGATACGTACGAGCAGTACTTC

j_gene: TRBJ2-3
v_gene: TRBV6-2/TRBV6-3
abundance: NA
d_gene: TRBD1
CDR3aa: CASSPNRGPDTQYF
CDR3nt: TGTGCCAGCAGTCCGAACAGGGGCCCAGATACGCAGTATTTT

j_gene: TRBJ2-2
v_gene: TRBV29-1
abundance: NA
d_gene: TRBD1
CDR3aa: CSVEDGTDSGTGAGELFF
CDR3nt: TGCAGCGTTGAAGATGGGACCGATTCCGGGACAGGGGCCGGGGAGCTGTTTTTT

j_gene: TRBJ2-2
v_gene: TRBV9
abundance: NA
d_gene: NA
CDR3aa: CASSVAGSTFTGELFF
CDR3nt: TGTGCCAGCAGCGTAGCTGGTAGCACCTTCACCGGGGAGCTGTTTTTT

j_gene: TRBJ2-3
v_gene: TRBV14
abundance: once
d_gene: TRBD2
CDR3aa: CASSQLGRAPDTQYF
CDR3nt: TGTGCCAGCAGCCAACTCGGGAGGGCCCCAGATACGCAGTATTTT

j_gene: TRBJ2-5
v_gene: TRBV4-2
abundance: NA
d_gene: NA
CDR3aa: CASSLRVGETQYF
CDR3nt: TGTGCCAGCAGCCTTCGGGTCGGAGAGACCCAGTACTTC

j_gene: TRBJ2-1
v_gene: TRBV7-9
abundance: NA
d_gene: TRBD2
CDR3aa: CASSSLGSGNNEQFF
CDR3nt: TGTGCCAGCAGCTCGTTAGGGAGCGGGAACAATGAGCAGTTCTTC

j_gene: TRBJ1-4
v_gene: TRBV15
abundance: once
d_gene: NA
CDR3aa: CATSRDLPRVEKLFF
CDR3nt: TGTGCCACCAGCAGAGATCTCCCCAGGGTGGAAAAACTGTTTTTT

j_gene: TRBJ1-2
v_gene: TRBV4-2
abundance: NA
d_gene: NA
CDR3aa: CASSQGERRGYTF
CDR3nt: TGTGCCAGCAGCCAAGGGGAGAGGCGGGGCTACACCTTC

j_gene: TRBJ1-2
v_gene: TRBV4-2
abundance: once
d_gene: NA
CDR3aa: CASSQEPRGYGYTF
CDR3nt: TGTGCCAGCAGCCAAGAACCTCGCGGCTATGGCTACACCTTC

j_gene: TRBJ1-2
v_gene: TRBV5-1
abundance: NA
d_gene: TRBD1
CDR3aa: CASSSKAGGGGYTF
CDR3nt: TGCGCCAGCAGCTCTAAAGCAGGGGGAGGCGGCTACACCTTC

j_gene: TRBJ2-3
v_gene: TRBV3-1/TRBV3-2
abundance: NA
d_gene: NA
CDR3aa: CASSQVMTGSTDTQYF
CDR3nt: TGTGCCAGCAGCCAAGTAATGACGGGGAGCACAGATACGCAGTATTTT

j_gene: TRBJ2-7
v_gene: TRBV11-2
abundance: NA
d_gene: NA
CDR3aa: CASSRGRSSYEQYF
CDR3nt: TGTGCCAGCAGTAGAGGGAGGAGCTCCTACGAGCAGTACTTC

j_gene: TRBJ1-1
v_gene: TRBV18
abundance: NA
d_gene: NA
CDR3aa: CASSPQAGWGTEAFF
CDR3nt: TGTGCCAGCTCCCCCCAGGCAGGGTGGGGCACTGAAGCTTTCTTT

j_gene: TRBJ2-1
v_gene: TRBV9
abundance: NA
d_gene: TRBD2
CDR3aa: CASSRTSGSYNEQFF
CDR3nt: TGTGCCAGCAGCCGGACTAGCGGGAGTTATAATGAGCAGTTCTTC

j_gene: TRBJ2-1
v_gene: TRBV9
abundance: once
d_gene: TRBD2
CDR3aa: CASSVVTAGGEQFF
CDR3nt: TGTGCCAGCAGCGTAGTGACAGCGGGAGGTGAGCAGTTCTTC

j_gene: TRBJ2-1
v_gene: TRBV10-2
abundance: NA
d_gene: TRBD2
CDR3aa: CASTWTRVSGGVYNEQFF
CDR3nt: TGCGCCAGCACCTGGACAAGAGTTAGCGGGGGGGTCTACAATGAGCAGTTCTTC

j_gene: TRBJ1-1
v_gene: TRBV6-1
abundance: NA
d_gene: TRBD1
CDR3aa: CASSELQGRAFF
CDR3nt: TGTGCCAGCAGTGAATTACAGGGGAGGGCTTTCTTT

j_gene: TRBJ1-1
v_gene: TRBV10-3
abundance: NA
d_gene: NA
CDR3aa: CAISESKEGKEAFF
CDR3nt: TGTGCCATCAGTGAGTCGAAGGAGGGGAAAGAAGCTTTCTTT

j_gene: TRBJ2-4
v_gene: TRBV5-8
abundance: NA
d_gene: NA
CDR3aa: CAGQRPGSYINIQYF
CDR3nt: TGTGCCGGCCAGAGGCCGGGGTCCTACATCAACATTCAGTACTTC